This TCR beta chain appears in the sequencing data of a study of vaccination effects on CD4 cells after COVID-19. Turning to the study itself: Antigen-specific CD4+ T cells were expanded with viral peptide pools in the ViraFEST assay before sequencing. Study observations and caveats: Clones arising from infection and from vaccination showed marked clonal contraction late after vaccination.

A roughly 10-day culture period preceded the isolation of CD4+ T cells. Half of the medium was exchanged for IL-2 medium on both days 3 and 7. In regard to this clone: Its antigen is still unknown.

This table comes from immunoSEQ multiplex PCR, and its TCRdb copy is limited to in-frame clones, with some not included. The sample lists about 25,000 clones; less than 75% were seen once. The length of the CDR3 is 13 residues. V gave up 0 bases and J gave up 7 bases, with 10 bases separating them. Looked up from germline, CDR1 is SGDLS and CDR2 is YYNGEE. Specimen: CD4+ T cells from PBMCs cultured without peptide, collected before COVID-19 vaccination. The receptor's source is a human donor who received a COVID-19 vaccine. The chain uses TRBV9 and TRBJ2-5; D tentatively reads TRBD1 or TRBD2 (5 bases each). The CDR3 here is CASSVVGTGTQYF. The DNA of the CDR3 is TGTGCCAGCAGCGTAGTAGGGACCGGGACCCAGTACTTC.